This T cell receptor (beta chain) came from a study of Ad26.COV2.S vaccination and SARS-CoV-2 variants. Turning to the study itself: The authors gave Ad26.COV2.S intramuscularly, either once or twice 56 days apart. Findings and limits, study-wide: Post-vaccination breadth of spike-specific CD8+ and CD4+ T cell responses was reportedly substantial. Vaccine and placebo recipients had comparable breadth of non-spike TCRs.

This clone showed up just once. Its antigen remains unknown. The treatment is: some 20 received Ad26.COV2.S at low or high dose, single or two shots; about 5 received placebo; per-sample allocation not given. Following the first vaccine or placebo injection, samples were taken on day 63. Aged 18-55 years, donor was enrolled in Boston in 2020. This CDR3 region has 15 residues. Trimming pared 3 bases from V and 0 bases from J, leaving 6 bases between. Germline V gives CDR1 LGHDT, CDR2 YNNKEL (reference sequence). Profiling relied on immunoSEQ multiplex PCR, and the TCRdb table lists in-frame clones only, not all of them. The table records 400,000 to 450,000 clones, around nine tenths of them present only once.

Source: peripheral blood, taken in a trial of Ad26.COV2.S vaccine versus placebo. The source of this sequence is a person between 18 and 65 years old who received the Ad26.COV2.S COVID-19 vaccine or a placebo. The rearrangement uses TRBV3-1 (or the pseudogene TRBV3-2) and TRBJ1-6; D gene unclear. CDR3 DNA: TGTGCCAGCAGCCAGTTTAGCTCCTATAATTCACCCCTCCACTTT. Translated: CASSQFSSYNSPLHF.